The entry that follows covers one T cell receptor (beta chain) sequence. This specimen comes from a study of PD-L1 blockade in urothelial cancer. Study-wide context: Earlier, patients had received 0 to 3 chemotherapy regimens. Peripheral blood specimens exhibited a median yield of 141,255 T cells. The authors examined blood 3 weeks (second dose) and 6 weeks after treatment start.

As to time point: peripheral blood 6 weeks after treatment start. After removal of 8 bases from V and 0 bases from J, the junction contained 9 bases not matched to a gene. Germline V gives CDR1 LNHDA, CDR2 SQIVND (reference sequence). The CDR3 runs 16 residues. Method: immunoSEQ multiplex PCR; TCRdb's copy keeps in-frame clones and lacks some. The sample consists of about 120,000 clones, roughly 83% of them appearing once. The sample consisted of PBMCs, taken around atezolizumab (anti-PD-L1) treatment. V gene TRBV19 combines with J gene TRBJ1-5; TRBD1 matches at 8 bases. The receptor's source is a man aged 50-60 years with urothelial cancer. Here the CDR3 DNA reads TGTGCCAGTTCGAGACAGGGGTCTTTTAGCAATCAGCCCCAGCATTTT. Its translation: CASSRQGSFSNQPQHF.